Listed below are T cell receptor beta chains from one sample, sequenced in a study of regulatory T cells in long-lasting Graves disease. TCRdb called the multiplex PCR reads again in MiXCR, with one record for every CDR3 protein. The sample shows about half a million distinct CDR3 sequences, about 20% of them seen only once. This specimen consisted of peripheral blood mononuclear cells (PBMCs), obtained when the disease was refractory, from a patient treated with antithyroid drugs. The receptors originated from a female donor with Graves disease. Both conserved end residues are part of each CDR3. D genes are given only for firm matches. The listing skips clone size in some rows; elsewhere it reads once, few, many or a size class.

TRBV10-3	TRBJ2-5	many	.	CAISELAETQYF	TGTGCCATCAGTGAGTTGGCAGAGACCCAGTACTTC
TRBV7-2	TRBJ1-1	.	TRBD1	CASSTGQTNTEAFF	TGTGCCAGCAGCACGGGACAGACGAACACTGAAGCTTTCTTT
TRBV5-1	TRBJ1-3	.	.	CASSLASAGNTIYF	TGCGCCAGCAGCTTGGCTTCAGCTGGAAACACCATATATTTT
TRBV2	TRBJ1-2	many	.	CASGRVGGYTF	TGTGCCAGCGGCAGGGTAGGTGGCTACACCTTC
TRBV6-5	TRBJ2-2	few	TRBD2	CASSSSGGSNTGELFF	TGTGCCAGCAGTTCGAGCGGGGGCTCGAACACCGGGGAGCTGTTTTTT
TRBV30	TRBJ2-2	.	.	CAWSLGDTGELFF	TGTGCCTGGAGTTTGGGAGACACCGGGGAGCTGTTTTTT
TRBV2	TRBJ2-1	few	.	CASKRGGNSYNEQFF	TGTGCCAGCAAACGCGGGGGCAATTCCTACAATGAGCAGTTCTTC
TRBV19	TRBJ1-5	.	.	CASSMASGVSNQPQHF	TGTGCCAGTAGTATGGCGTCCGGGGTTAGCAATCAGCCCCAGCATTTT
TRBV20-1	TRBJ1-5	.	.	CSARDDSGGDQPQHF	TGCAGTGCTAGAGACGATTCAGGAGGCGATCAGCCCCAGCATTTT
TRBV28	TRBJ2-2	many	TRBD2	CASEGNGGGHTGELFF	TGTGCCAGCGAGGGGAATGGGGGGGGTCACACCGGGGAGCTGTTTTTT